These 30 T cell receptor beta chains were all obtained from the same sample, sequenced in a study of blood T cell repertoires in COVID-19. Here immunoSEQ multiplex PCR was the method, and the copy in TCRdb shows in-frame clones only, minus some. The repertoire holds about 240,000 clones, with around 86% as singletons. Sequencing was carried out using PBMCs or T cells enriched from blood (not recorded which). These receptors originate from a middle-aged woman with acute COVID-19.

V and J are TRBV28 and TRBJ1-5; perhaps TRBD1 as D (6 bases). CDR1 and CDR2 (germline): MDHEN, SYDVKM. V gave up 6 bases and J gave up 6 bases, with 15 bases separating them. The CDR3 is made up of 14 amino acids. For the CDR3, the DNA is TGTGCCAGCAGGTGGGGGGGAGGGGGTCAGCCCCAGCATTTT. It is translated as CASRWGGGGQPQHF. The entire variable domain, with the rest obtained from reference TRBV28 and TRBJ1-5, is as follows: DVKVTQSSRYLVKRTGEKVFLECVQDMDHENMFWYRQDPGLGLRLIYFSYDVKMKEKGDIPEGYSVSREKKERFSLILESASTNQTSMYLCASRWGGGGQPQHFGDGTRLSIL.

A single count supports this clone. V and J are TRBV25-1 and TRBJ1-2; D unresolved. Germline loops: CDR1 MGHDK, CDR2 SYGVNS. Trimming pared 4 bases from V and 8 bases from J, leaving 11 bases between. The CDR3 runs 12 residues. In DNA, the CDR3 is TGTGCCAGCAGTGTCTCGATGGGCGGCTACACCTTC. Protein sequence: CASSVSMGGYTF.

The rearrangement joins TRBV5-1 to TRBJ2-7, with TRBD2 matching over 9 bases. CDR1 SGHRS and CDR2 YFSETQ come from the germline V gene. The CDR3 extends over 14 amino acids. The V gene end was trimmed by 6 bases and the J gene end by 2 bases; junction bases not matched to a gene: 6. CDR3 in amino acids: CASTIAGETYEQYF. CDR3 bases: TGCGCCAGCACCATAGCGGGAGAGACCTACGAGCAGTACTTC.

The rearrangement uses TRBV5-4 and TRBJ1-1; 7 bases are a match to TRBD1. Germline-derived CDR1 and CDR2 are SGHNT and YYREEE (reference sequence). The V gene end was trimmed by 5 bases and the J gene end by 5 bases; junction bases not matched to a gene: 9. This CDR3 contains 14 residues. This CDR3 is CASSRGTEKTEAFF. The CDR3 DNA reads TGTGCCAGCAGTAGAGGGACAGAAAAGACTGAAGCTTTCTTT.

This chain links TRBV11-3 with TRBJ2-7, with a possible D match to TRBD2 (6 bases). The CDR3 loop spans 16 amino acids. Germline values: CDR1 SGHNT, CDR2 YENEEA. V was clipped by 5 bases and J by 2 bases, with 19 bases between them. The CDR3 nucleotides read TGTGCCAGCAGCGTAAAAACCGGGACTGGGACCTACGAGCAGTACTTC. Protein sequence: CASSVKTGTGTYEQYF.

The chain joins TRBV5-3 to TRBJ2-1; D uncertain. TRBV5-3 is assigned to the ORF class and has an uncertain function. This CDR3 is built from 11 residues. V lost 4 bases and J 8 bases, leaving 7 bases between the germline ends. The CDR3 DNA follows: TGTGCCAGAAGCCCCCAGTATGAGCAGTTCTTC. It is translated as CARSPQYEQFF.

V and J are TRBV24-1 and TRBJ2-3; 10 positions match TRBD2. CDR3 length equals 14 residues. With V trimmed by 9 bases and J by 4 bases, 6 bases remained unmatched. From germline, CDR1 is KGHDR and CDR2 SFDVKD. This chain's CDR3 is CATALAGISDTQYF. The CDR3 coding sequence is TGTGCCACCGCACTAGCGGGAATTTCAGATACGCAGTATTTT.

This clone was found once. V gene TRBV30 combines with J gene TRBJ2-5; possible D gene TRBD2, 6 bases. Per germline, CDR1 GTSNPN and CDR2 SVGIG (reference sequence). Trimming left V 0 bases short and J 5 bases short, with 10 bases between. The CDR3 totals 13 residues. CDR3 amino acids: CAWSVNGGETQYF. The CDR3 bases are TGTGCCTGGAGTGTAAATGGAGGGGAGACCCAGTACTTC.

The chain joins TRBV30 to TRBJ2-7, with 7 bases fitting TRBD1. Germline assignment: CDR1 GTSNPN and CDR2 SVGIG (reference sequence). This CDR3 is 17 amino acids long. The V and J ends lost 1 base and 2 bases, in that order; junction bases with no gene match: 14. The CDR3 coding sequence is TGTGCCTGGAGTGCCGGGACAGCCCTTGAACCTACCTACGAGCAGTACTTC. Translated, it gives CAWSAGTALEPTYEQYF.

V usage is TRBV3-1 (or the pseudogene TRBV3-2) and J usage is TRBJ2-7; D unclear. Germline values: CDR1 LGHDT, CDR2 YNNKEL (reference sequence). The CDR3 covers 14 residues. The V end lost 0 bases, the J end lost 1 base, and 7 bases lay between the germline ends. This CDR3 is CASSQDYQSYEQYF. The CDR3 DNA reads TGTGCCAGCAGCCAAGACTACCAATCCTACGAGCAGTACTTC.

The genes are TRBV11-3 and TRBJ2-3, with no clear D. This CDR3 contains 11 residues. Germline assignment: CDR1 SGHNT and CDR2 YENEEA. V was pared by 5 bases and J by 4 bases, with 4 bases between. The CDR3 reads CASSRADTQYF. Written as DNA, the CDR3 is TGTGCCAGCAGCCGGGCAGATACGCAGTATTTT.

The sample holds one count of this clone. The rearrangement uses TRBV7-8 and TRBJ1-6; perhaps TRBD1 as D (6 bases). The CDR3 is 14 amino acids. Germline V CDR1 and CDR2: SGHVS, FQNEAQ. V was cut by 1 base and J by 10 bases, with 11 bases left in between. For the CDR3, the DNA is TGTGCCAGCAGCTTAGGGGGGGGCCTCTCACCCCTCCACTTT. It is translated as CASSLGGGLSPLHF.

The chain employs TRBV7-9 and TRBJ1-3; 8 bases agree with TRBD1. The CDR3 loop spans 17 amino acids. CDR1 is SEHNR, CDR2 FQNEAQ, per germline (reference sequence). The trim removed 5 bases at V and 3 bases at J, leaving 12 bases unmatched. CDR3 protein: CASSPILTGADGNTIYF. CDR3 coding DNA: TGTGCCAGCAGCCCAATCTTGACAGGGGCCGATGGAAACACCATATATTTT.

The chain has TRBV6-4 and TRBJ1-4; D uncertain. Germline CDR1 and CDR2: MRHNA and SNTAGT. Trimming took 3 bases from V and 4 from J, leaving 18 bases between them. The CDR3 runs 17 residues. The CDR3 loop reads CASSEPLTRVLNEKLFF. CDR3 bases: TGTGCCAGCAGTGAGCCCCTCACGCGGGTTCTTAATGAAAAACTGTTTTTT.

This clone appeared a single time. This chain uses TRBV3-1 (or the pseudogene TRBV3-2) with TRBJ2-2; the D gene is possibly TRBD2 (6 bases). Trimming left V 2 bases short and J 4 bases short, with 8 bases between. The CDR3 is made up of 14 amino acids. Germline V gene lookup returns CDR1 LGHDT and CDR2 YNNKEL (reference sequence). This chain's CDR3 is CASSQRETTGELFF. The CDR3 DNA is TGTGCCAGCAGCCAACGGGAGACCACCGGGGAGCTGTTTTTT.

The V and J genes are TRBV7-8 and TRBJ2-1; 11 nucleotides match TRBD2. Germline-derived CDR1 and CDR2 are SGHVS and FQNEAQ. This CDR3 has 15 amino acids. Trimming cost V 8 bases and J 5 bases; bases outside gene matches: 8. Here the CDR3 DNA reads TGTGCCAGCTGCCCGGGGGGACTAGCGGACAATGAGCAGTTCTTC. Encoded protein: CASCPGGLADNEQFF.

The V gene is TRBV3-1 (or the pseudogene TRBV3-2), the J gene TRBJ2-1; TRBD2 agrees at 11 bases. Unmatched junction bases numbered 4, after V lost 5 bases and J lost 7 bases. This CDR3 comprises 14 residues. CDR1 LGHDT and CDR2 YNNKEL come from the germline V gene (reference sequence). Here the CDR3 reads CASSILAGANEQFF. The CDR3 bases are TGTGCCAGCAGCATACTAGCGGGAGCTAATGAGCAGTTCTTC.

The CDR3 DNA follows: TGTGCCAGCTCTAGCGGCTCTAGCACAGATACGCAGTATTTT. Translation: CASSSGSSTDTQYF. The rearrangement joins TRBV6-4 to TRBJ2-3; 7 bases align to TRBD2. V lost 8 bases to trimming and J lost 0 bases; unmatched junction nucleotides: 5. CDR3 size: 14 residues. The germline gives CDR1 MRHNA, CDR2 SNTAGT.

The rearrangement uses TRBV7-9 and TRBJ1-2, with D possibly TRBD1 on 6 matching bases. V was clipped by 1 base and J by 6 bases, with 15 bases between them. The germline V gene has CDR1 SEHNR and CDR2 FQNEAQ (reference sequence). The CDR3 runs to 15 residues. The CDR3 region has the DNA TGTGCCAGCAGCTTAGAGGGGGGGTTAAGGGATGGCTACACCTTC. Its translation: CASSLEGGLRDGYTF.

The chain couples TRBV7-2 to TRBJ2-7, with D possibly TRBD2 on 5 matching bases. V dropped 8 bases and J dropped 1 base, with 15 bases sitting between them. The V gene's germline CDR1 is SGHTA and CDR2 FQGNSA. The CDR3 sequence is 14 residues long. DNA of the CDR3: TGTGCCAGCGTGGTGGGAGTAGGTTCCTACGAGCAGTACTTC. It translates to CASVVGVGSYEQYF. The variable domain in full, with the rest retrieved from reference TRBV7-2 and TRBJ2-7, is GAGVSQSPSNKVTEKGKDVELRCDPISGHTALYWYRQSLGQGLEFLIYFQGNSAPDKSGLPSDRFSAERTGGSVSTLTIQRTQQEDSAVYLCASVVGVGSYEQYFGPGTRLTVT.

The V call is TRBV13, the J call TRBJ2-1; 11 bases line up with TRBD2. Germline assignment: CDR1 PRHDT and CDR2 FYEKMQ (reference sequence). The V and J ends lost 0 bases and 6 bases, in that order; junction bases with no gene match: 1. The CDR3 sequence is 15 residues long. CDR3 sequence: CASSLGTSGTNEQFF. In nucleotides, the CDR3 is TGTGCCAGCAGCTTAGGGACTAGCGGGACCAATGAGCAGTTCTTC.

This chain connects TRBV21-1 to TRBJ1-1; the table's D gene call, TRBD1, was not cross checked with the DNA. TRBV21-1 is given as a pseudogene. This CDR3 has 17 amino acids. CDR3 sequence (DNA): TGTGCCAGCAGCAGAACTGGACAGGGGGCCCTACACACTGAAGCTTTCTTT. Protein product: CASSRTGQGALHTEAFF.

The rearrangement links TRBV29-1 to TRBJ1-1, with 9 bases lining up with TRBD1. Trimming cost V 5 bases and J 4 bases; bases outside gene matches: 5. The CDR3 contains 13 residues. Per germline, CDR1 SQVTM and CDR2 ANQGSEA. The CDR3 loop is CSVLGQGGTEAFF. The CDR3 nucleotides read TGCAGCGTTTTGGGACAGGGCGGCACTGAAGCTTTCTTT.

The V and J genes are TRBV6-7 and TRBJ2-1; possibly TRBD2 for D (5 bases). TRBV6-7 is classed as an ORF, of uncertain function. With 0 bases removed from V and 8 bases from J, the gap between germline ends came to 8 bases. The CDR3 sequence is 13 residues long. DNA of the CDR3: TGTGCCAGCAGTTACTCGAGGAGGCATGAGCAGTTCTTC. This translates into CASSYSRRHEQFF.

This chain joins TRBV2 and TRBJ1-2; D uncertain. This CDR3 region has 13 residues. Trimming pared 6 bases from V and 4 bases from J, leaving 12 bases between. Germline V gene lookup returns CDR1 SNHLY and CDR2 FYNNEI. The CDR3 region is CASRVEGVYGYTF. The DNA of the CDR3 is TGTGCCAGCAGGGTTGAGGGAGTCTATGGCTACACCTTC.

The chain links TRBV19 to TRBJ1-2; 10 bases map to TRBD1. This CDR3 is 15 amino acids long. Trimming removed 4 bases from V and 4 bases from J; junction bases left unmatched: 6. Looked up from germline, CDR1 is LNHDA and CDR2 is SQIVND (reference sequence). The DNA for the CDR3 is TGTGCCAGTAGTAGAAGGGACAGGGGTACCTATGGCTACACCTTC. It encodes CASSRRDRGTYGYTF.

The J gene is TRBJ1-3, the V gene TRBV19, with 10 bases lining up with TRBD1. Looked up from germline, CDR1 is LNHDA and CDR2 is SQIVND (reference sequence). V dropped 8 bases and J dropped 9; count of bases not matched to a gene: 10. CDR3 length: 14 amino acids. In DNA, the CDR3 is TGTGCCAGTCGCTCCGGGACAGGGGCTGGCACCATATATTTT. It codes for CASRSGTGAGTIYF. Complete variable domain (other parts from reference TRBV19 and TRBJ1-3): DGGITQSPKYLFRKEGQNVTLSCEQNLNHDAMYWYRQDPGQGLRLIYYSQIVNDFQKGDIAEGYSVSREKKESFPLTVTSAQKNPTAFYLCASRSGTGAGTIYFGEGSWLTVV.

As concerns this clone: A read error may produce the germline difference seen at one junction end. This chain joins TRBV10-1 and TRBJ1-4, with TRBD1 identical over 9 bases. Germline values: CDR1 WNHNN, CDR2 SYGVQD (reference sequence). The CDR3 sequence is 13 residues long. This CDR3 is CASSRGQGEKLFF. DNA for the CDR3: TGCGCCAGCAGCCGGGGACAGGGTGAAAAGCTGTTTTTT.

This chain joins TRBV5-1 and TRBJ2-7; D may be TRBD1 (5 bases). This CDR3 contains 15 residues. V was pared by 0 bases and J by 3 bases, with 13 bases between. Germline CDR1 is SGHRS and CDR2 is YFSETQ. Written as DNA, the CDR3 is TGCGCCAGCAGCTTGGAAGGCAGGGTATACTACGAGCAGTACTTC. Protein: CASSLEGRVYYEQYF.

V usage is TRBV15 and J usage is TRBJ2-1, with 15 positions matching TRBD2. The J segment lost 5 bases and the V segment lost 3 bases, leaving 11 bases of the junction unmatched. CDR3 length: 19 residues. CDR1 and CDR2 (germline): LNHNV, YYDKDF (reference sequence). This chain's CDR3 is CATSSAFFGTSGRHNEQFF. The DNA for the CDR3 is TGTGCCACCAGCAGCGCCTTCTTTGGGACTAGCGGGAGGCACAATGAGCAGTTCTTC.